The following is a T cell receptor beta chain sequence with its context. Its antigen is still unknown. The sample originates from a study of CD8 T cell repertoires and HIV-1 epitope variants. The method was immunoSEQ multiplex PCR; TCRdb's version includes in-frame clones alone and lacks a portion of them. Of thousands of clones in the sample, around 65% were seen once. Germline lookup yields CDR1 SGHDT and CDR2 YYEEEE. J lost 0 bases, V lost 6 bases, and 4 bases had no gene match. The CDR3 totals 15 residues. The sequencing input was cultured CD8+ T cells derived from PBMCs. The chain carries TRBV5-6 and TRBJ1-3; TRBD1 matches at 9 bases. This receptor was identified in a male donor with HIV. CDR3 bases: TGTGCCAGCATCCCGGACAGGGGCTCTGGAAACACCATATATTTT. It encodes CASIPDRGSGNTIYF. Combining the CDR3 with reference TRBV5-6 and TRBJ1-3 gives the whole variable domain DAGVTQSPTHLIKTRGQQVTLRCSPKSGHDTVSWYQQALGQGPQFIFQYYEEEERQRGNFPDRFSGHQFPNYSSELNVNALLLGDSALYLCASIPDRGSGNTIYFGEGSWLTVV.